Listed below are T cell receptor beta chains from one sample, sequenced in a study of tumor T cells in aggressive B-cell lymphoma. Profiled with immunoSEQ multiplex PCR; TCRdb holds only in-frame clones, not every one. The sample records 9,500 to 10,000 clones, around 85% being singletons. Sequenced input: tumor tissue. These TCRs come from an adult with diffuse large B cell lymphoma. The CDR3 runs from the conserved cysteine through the conserved F or W. The D gene is left open where the match is weak. Not every row has a clone size; where given, it reads once, few, many or a size class.

clone size,D gene,J gene,V gene,CDR3 DNA,CDR3 protein
NA,NA,TRBJ2-1,TRBV5-6,TGTGCCAGCAGCTCACTAACCTCAGCCTCGGGGGAGCAGTTCTTC,CASSSLTSASGEQFF
NA,TRBD1,TRBJ1-2,TRBV5-1,TGCGCCAGCAGCCCGGGACAGCAGTTTAACTATGGCTACACCTTC,CASSPGQQFNYGYTF
NA,TRBD2,TRBJ2-1,TRBV6-1,TGTGCCAGCAGTTCCAGCGGGGGAATCTACAATGAGCAGTTCTTC,CASSSSGGIYNEQFF
few,TRBD2,TRBJ2-2,TRBV18,TGTGCCAGCTCACCACTGTTGCTAGCGGGAGCGACCGCCGGGGAGCTGTTTTTT,CASSPLLLAGATAGELFF
NA,NA,TRBJ1-3,TRBV7-2,TGTGCCAGCAGCTTAGTTACTAGCTCTGGAAACACCATATATTTT,CASSLVTSSGNTIYF
NA,NA,TRBJ2-7,TRBV7-6,TGTGCCAGCAGCTTAGACCCGGGGAAAGCGAGGGAGCAGTACTTC,CASSLDPGKAREQYF
NA,NA,TRBJ2-1,TRBV9,TGTGCCAGCAGCGACTCGGGACTCGCGTACAATGAGCAGTTCTTC,CASSDSGLAYNEQFF
NA,TRBD1,TRBJ2-2,TRBV19,TGTGCCAGTAGTATCACGGGACAGGGACGCCGAGAGCTGTTTTTT,CASSITGQGRRELFF
NA,NA,TRBJ1-3,TRBV28,TGTGCCAGCAGTTTCCCAACAGGGATTTCTGGAAACACCATATATTTT,CASSFPTGISGNTIYF
NA,TRBD1,TRBJ1-5,TRBV28,TGTGCCAGCAGTCCGACAGGGCGTCAGCCCCAGCATTTT,CASSPTGRQPQHF
NA,TRBD1,TRBJ2-3,TRBV27,TGTGCCAGCAGTATCCGGGACAGGGGCACAGATACGCAGTATTTT,CASSIRDRGTDTQYF
few,NA,TRBJ2-7,TRBV20-1,TGCAGTGCTAGAACTAGCTACGAGCAGTACTTC,CSARTSYEQYF
once,TRBD2,TRBJ2-7,TRBV10-1,TGCGCCAGCAGTGCAGGGACTAGCGGTACCTACGAGCAGTACTTC,CASSAGTSGTYEQYF
NA,NA,TRBJ1-5,TRBV2,TGTGCCAGCACCCGGGTACAGGGTGGCAATCAGCCCCAGCATTTT,CASTRVQGGNQPQHF
NA,TRBD2,TRBJ2-7,TRBV4-2,TGTGCCAGCAGCCAAGCCACCCCGACTAGCGGGAGGTTGAGGGTGCAGTACTTC,CASSQATPTSGRLRVQYF
NA,NA,TRBJ2-2,TRBV18,TGTGTCAGCTCACTGTCCCCGCTAGGCGACACCGGGGAGCTGTTTTTT,CVSSLSPLGDTGELFF
NA,NA,TRBJ1-3,TRBV7-2,TGTGCCAGCAGCTTAGCAGGGGGCTCTGGAAACACCATATATTTT,CASSLAGGSGNTIYF
NA,TRBD2,TRBJ2-1,TRBV4-1,TGCGCCAGCAGCCAAGATGTTGGGACTAGCGGATTCAATGAGCAGTTCTTC,CASSQDVGTSGFNEQFF
NA,NA,TRBJ1-1,TRBV7-3,TGTGCCAGCAGCTTAATGGCAGGGAGGTCGACTGAAGCTTTCTTT,CASSLMAGRSTEAFF
once,NA,TRBJ1-5,TRBV4-2,TGTGCCAGCAGCCAGAGGTCCGGTCAGCCCCAGCATTTT,CASSQRSGQPQHF
few,TRBD1,TRBJ1-4,TRBV6-5,TGTGCCAGCAGTTACTCCCGACAGGGTGAAAAACTGTTTTTT,CASSYSRQGEKLFF
NA,NA,TRBJ1-5,TRBV27,TGTGCCAGCAGTCTCGAGGGCTATAGCAATCAGCCCCAGCATTTT,CASSLEGYSNQPQHF
NA,NA,TRBJ2-3,TRBV21-1,TGTGCCAGCAGCAAAAGAACAGGAGACACAGATACGCAGTATTTT,CASSKRTGDTDTQYF
NA,NA,TRBJ1-1,TRBV7-9,TGTGCCAGCAGCTTAGGATTGGCCAGGAACACTGAAGCTTTCTTT,CASSLGLARNTEAFF
NA,TRBD2,TRBJ2-7,TRBV30,TGTGCCTGGAGCCCCGGGACTAGCGGTCCCTACGAGCAGTACTTC,CAWSPGTSGPYEQYF
NA,NA,TRBJ1-5,TRBV19,TGTGCCAGTAGTGCCGCCCGAACAGGCGGCGGCAATCAGCCCCAGCATTTT,CASSAARTGGGNQPQHF
NA,TRBD1,TRBJ1-5,TRBV30,TGTGCCTGGAGTAAAAAGGACAGGAGGGTAAGCAATCAGCCCCAGCATTTT,CAWSKKDRRVSNQPQHF
NA,TRBD2,TRBJ2-1,TRBV7-9,TGTGCCAGCAGCCCCCGGACTAGCAGGGGATTCAATGAGCAGTTCTTC,CASSPRTSRGFNEQFF
NA,TRBD2,TRBJ2-7,TRBV7-2,TGTGCCAGCAGCTTAGATCTAGCGGACGCCTACGAGCAGTACTTC,CASSLDLADAYEQYF
NA,NA,TRBJ1-1,TRBV9,TGTGCCAGCAGCGTAGAGGCACAACGGAGTGAAGCTTTCTTT,CASSVEAQRSEAFF
NA,NA,TRBJ2-2,TRBV4-3,TGCGCCAGCAGCCAAAAGCGGGTCACCGGGGAGCTGTTTTTT,CASSQKRVTGELFF
NA,TRBD2,TRBJ2-5,TRBV4-1,TGCGCCAGCAGCCAAGAGAGAGGACTAGCGGGAGTAGAGACCCAGTACTTC,CASSQERGLAGVETQYF
few,TRBD2,TRBJ2-3,TRBV7-2,TGTGCCAGCAGCCAGGGAGGGCTAGGTGCAGATACGCAGTATTTT,CASSQGGLGADTQYF
NA,TRBD2,TRBJ2-1,TRBV14,TGTGCCAGCAGCCAACCCGGACTAGCGGGATACAATGAGCAGTTCTTC,CASSQPGLAGYNEQFF
few,TRBD1,TRBJ2-7,TRBV19,TGTGCCACCGAGGGGGCAGGGGTCGAGCAGTACTTC,CATEGAGVEQYF
NA,TRBD2,TRBJ2-7,TRBV19,TGTGCCAGTAGGGGACTAGCGGGAGACGGGGGCTACGAGCAGTACTTC,CASRGLAGDGGYEQYF
NA,NA,TRBJ1-1,TRBV4-1,TGCGCCAGCAGCCAAGGCGATTCGAACACTGAAGCTTTCTTT,CASSQGDSNTEAFF
NA,NA,TRBJ2-1,TRBV11-3,TGTGCCAGCAGCTTAGATGGACAGCCGGGCAATGAGCAGTTCTTC,CASSLDGQPGNEQFF
NA,TRBD2,TRBJ2-7,TRBV6-5,TGTGCCAGCAGAGCTAGCGGATCCTACGAGCAGTACTTC,CASRASGSYEQYF
NA,NA,TRBJ1-2,TRBV7-9,TGTGCCAGCAGCCGGGAAACCTTAAACTATGGCTACACCTTC,CASSRETLNYGYTF
NA,NA,TRBJ1-3,TRBV5-1,TGCGCCAGCACGGACGACAGAGTCGCTGGAAACACCATATATTTT,CASTDDRVAGNTIYF
NA,NA,TRBJ2-1,TRBV2,TGTGCCAGCAGTGAAGGCAGGGGCAATGAGCAGTTCTTC,CASSEGRGNEQFF
NA,TRBD2,TRBJ2-7,TRBV27,TGTGCCAGCAGTCCCTCTAGCGGGAGGTCCCTCTCTCGCGAGCAGTACTTC,CASSPSSGRSLSREQYF
NA,NA,TRBJ2-7,TRBV27,TGCGCCAGCAGTTTAGTAACGGGGGAGCAGTGCTTC,CASSLVTGEQCF
NA,TRBD1,TRBJ1-1,TRBV30,TGTGCCTGGAGTGCCAGGGGGGAAGCTTTCTTT,CAWSARGEAFF
NA,TRBD2,TRBJ2-1,TRBV6-5,TGTGCCAGCAGGCTAGCGGGGGTCGGGGAGCAGTTCTTC,CASRLAGVGEQFF
few,NA,TRBJ2-5,TRBV2,TGTGCCAGCATACCTTCACGGGTAGAGACCCAGTACTTC,CASIPSRVETQYF
NA,NA,TRBJ1-1,TRBV29-1,TGCAGCGTCAGGGAGGGCGGCACTGAAGCTTTCTTT,CSVREGGTEAFF
NA,TRBD1,TRBJ2-1,TRBV7-9,TGTGCCAGCAGCTATGGACAGGGGGACTACGATGAGCAGTTCTTC,CASSYGQGDYDEQFF
NA,TRBD1,TRBJ2-2,TRBV7-7,TGTGCTAGCAGCTTAGACAGGGGAGGAACCGGGGAGCTGTTTTTT,CASSLDRGGTGELFF
NA,NA,TRBJ1-2,TRBV7-9,TGTGCCAGCAGCGGCGGGCGCGGCTTCTATGGCTACACCTTC,CASSGGRGFYGYTF